The clone carrying this T cell receptor (beta chain) occurred a few times. Its cognate antigen is unknown. This specimen belongs to a study of post-analysis software for immune sequencing data. Study results and limitations: In patients, TRBV5-6, TRBV5-1 and TRBV20-1 belonged to five or six TRBV segments found more frequently than in controls.

The library was made from cDNA and included unique molecular identifiers. TCRdb recomputed calls from the PCR reads with MiXCR, one row per CDR3 protein. The sample records a few hundred thousand distinct CDR3 sequences, approximately 34% being singletons. V was cut by 5 bases and J by 6 bases, with 16 bases left in between. CDR3 size: 13 residues. The germline V gene encodes CDR1 SQVTM and CDR2 ANQGSEA. This TCR derives from a girl aged 2-17 years with multiple sclerosis. The sample comprised blood. The genes are TRBV29-1 and TRBJ2-5, with D hard to call. The CDR3 protein is CSVQAMMKKTQYF. As DNA, the CDR3 is TGCAGCGTTCAGGCCATGATGAAGAAGACCCAGTACTTC.